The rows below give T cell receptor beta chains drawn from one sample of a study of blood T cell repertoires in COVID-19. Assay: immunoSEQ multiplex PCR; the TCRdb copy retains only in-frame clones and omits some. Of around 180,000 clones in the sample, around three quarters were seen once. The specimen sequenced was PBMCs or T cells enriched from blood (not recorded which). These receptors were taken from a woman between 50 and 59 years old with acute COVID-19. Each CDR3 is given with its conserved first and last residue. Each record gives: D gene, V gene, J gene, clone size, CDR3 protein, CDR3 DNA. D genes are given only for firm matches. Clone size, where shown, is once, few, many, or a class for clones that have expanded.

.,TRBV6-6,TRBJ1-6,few,CASSILGDNNSPLHF,TGTGCCAGCAGTATCCTCGGGGACAACAATTCACCCCTCCACTTT
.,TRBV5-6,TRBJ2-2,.,CASSLRPLGTGELFF,TGTGCCAGCAGCTTACGTCCCCTCGGCACCGGGGAGCTGTTTTTT
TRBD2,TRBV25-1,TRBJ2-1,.,CASSDMTGGGDINEQFF,TGTGCCAGCAGTGACATGACGGGCGGGGGGGACATCAATGAGCAGTTCTTC
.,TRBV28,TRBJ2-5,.,CASSFPYTGYQETQYF,TGTGCCAGCAGTTTTCCCTACACAGGGTACCAAGAGACCCAGTACTTC
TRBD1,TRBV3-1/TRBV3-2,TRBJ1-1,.,CASSQDFGQGEAFF,TGTGCCAGCAGCCAAGACTTTGGACAGGGAGAAGCTTTCTTT
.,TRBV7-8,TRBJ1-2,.,CASSLTLTGYTF,TGTGCCAGCAGCTTAACTCTTACCGGCTACACCTTC
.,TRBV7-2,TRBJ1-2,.,CASSPPDTYNYGYTF,TGTGCCAGCAGCCCACCGGACACTTATAACTATGGCTACACCTTC
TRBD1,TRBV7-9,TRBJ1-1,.,CASSLEPPGGTEAFF,TGTGCCAGCAGCTTAGAACCCCCAGGGGGAACTGAAGCTTTCTTT
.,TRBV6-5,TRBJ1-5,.,CASNSGGVPLQPQHF,TGTGCCAGCAATTCGGGGGGAGTTCCTCTCCAGCCCCAGCATTTT
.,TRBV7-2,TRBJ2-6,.,CASSLVKAAASGANVLTF,TGTGCCAGCAGCTTAGTGAAGGCGGCAGCCTCTGGGGCCAACGTCCTGACTTTC
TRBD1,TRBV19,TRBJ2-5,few,CASSDQGGWEETQYF,TGTGCCAGTAGTGACCAAGGGGGCTGGGAAGAGACCCAGTACTTC
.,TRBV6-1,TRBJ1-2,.,CASSEDGRRGGGYTF,TGTGCCAGCAGTGAGGACGGTCGGAGGGGGGGTGGCTACACCTTC
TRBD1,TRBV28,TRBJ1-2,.,CASRGDRAAGYTF,TGTGCCAGCAGAGGGGACAGGGCGGCTGGCTACACCTTC
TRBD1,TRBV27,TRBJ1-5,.,CASMQTGRRQPQHF,TGTGCCAGCATGCAGACAGGGAGAAGACAGCCCCAGCATTTT
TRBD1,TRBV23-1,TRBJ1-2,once,CASSQSVGTGNFNGYTF,TGCGCCAGCAGTCAATCGGTCGGGACAGGGAATTTTAACGGCTACACCTTC
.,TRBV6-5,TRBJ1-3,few,CASSLHPPRRNTIYF,TGTGCCAGCAGTCTTCATCCCCCGAGGAGAAACACCATATATTTT
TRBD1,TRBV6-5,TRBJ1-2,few,CASRSASQGGGGYTF,TGTGCCAGCAGGAGCGCGTCTCAGGGGGGAGGAGGCTACACCTTC
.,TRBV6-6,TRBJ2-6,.,CASNRQGGVGSGANVLTF,TGTGCCAGCAATCGACAGGGAGGAGTTGGGTCTGGGGCCAACGTCCTGACTTTC
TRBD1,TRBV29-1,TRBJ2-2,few,CSVYRDRGSGELFF,TGCAGCGTTTACCGGGACAGGGGTTCCGGGGAGCTGTTTTTT
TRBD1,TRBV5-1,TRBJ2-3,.,CASSLGDRGRSTDTQYF,TGCGCCAGCAGCTTGGGGGACAGGGGGCGAAGCACAGATACGCAGTATTTT
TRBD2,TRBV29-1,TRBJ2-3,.,CSVQKLAGFTDTQYF,TGCAGCGTGCAAAAACTAGCGGGGTTCACAGATACGCAGTATTTT
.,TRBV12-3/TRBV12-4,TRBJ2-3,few,CASSPSTDTQYF,TGTGCCAGCAGTCCAAGCACAGATACGCAGTATTTT
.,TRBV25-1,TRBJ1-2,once,CASSGYLMSGRVNYGYTF,TGTGCCAGCAGTGGCTATCTAATGTCGGGGAGGGTGAACTATGGCTACACCTTC
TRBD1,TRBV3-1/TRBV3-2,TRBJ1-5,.,CASSQGTGGFRNQPQHF,TGTGCCAGCAGCCAAGGGACAGGGGGCTTCCGCAATCAGCCCCAGCATTTT
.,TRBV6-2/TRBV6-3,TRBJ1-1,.,CASTPTGMNTEAFF,TGTGCCAGCACCCCAACGGGGATGAACACTGAAGCTTTCTTT
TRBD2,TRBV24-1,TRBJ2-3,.,CATSDLETSGASDTQYF,TGTGCCACCAGTGATTTAGAGACTAGCGGGGCCTCAGATACGCAGTATTTT
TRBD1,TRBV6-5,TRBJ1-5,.,CASSSGQLNQPQHF,TGTGCCAGCAGTTCGGGACAGCTTAATCAGCCCCAGCATTTT
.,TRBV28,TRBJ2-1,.,CASSLLRGSNEQFF,TGTGCCAGCAGCCTCCTCCGGGGGTCCAATGAGCAGTTCTTC
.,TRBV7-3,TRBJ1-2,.,CASSLNPTNYGYTF,TGTGCCAGCAGCCTCAACCCCACAAACTATGGCTACACCTTC
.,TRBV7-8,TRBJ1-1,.,CASSSRDTLNTEAFF,TGTGCCAGCAGCTCTCGGGACACTCTAAACACTGAAGCTTTCTTT
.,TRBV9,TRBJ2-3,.,CASSVEGYSTDTQYF,TGTGCCAGCAGCGTAGAGGGGTATAGCACAGATACGCAGTATTTT
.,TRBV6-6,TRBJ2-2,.,CASSLVAGELFF,TGTGCCAGCAGTTTAGTCGCCGGGGAGCTGTTTTTT
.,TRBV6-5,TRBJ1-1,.,CAEAAMNTEAFF,TGTGCCGAGGCGGCGATGAACACTGAAGCTTTCTTT
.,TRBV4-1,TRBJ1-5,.,CASSQGRSERQPQHF,TGCGCCAGCAGCCAAGGTCGATCGGAGAGGCAGCCCCAGCATTTT
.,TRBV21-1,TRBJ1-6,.,CASSNTPLNLYNSPLHF,TGTGCCAGCAGCAACACCCCTCTAAATCTCTATAATTCACCCCTCCACTTT
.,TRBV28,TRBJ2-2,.,CASSAGDNTGELFF,TGTGCCAGCAGTGCAGGTGACAACACCGGGGAGCTGTTTTTT
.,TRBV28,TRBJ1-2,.,CASKLLGGNYGYTF,TGTGCCAGCAAGTTGTTAGGAGGGAACTATGGCTACACCTTC
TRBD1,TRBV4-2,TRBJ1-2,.,CASSQRGKGQESGYTF,TGTGCCAGCAGCCAAAGGGGTAAAGGACAGGAGTCCGGCTACACCTTC
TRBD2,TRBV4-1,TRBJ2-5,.,CASSPGTSGGQETQYF,TGCGCCAGCAGCCCGGGGACTAGCGGGGGGCAAGAGACCCAGTACTTC
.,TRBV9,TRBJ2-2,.,CASSDHRLLENTGELFF,TGTGCCAGCAGCGACCACAGGCTGCTGGAGAACACCGGGGAGCTGTTTTTT
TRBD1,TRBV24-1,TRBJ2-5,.,CATGQGSWETQYF,TGTGCCACCGGACAGGGGAGTTGGGAGACCCAGTACTTC
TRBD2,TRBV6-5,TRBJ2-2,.,CASTSGGTGELFF,TGTGCCAGCACGTCGGGAGGGACCGGGGAGCTGTTTTTT
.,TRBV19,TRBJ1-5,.,CASTGQKVQPQHF,TGTGCCAGTACCGGACAGAAGGTTCAGCCCCAGCATTTT
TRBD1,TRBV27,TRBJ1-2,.,CASSDRGGDGYTF,TGTGCCAGCAGTGACAGGGGCGGAGATGGCTACACCTTC
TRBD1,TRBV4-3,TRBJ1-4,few,CASSQDIRDRAATNEKLFF,TGCGCCAGCAGCCAAGATATCCGAGACAGGGCTGCAACTAATGAAAAACTGTTTTTT
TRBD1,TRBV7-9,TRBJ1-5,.,CASSLQGGDNQPQHF,TGTGCCAGCAGCCTACAGGGGGGAGACAATCAGCCCCAGCATTTT
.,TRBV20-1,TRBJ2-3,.,CSASSGGDTDTQYF,TGCAGTGCTAGTTCCGGGGGAGACACAGATACGCAGTATTTT
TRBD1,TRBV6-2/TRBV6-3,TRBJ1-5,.,CASSFGTGNQPQHF,TGTGCCAGCAGTTTTGGGACAGGCAATCAGCCCCAGCATTTT
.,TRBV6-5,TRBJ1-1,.,CASSRGALNTEAFF,TGTGCCAGCAGCCGGGGAGCATTGAACACTGAAGCTTTCTTT
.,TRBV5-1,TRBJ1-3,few,CASSRGEQGGNTIYF,TGCGCCAGCAGCCGGGGGGAACAGGGTGGAAACACCATATATTTT
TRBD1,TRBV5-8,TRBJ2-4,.,CASSPDRGGDIQYF,TGTGCCAGCAGCCCGGACAGGGGCGGAGACATTCAGTACTTC
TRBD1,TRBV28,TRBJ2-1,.,CASSLSGTGGYNEQFF,TGTGCCAGCAGTTTATCCGGGACAGGGGGATACAATGAGCAGTTCTTC
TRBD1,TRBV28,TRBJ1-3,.,CASSSSTGKVHF,TGTGCCAGCAGTTCGTCGACAGGGAAGGTGCATTTT
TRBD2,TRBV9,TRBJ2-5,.,CASSASAGQSVSGDFRDQYF,TGTGCCAGCAGCGCGTCGGCGGGCCAGTCCGTCAGCGGGGACTTTCGAGACCAGTACTTC
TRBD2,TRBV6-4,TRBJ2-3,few,CASSLQGLAVAQYF,TGTGCCAGCAGCCTCCAGGGACTAGCGGTGGCGCAGTATTTT
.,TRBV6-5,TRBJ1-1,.,CASSYFGSSGGFF,TGTGCCAGCAGTTACTTTGGGAGTTCAGGTGGGTTCTTT
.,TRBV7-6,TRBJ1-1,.,CASSLNTEAFF,TGTGCCAGCAGCCTCAACACTGAAGCTTTCTTT
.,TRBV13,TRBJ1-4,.,CASSPRDATNEKLFF,TGTGCCAGCAGTCCCCGCGATGCAACTAATGAAAAACTGTTTTTT
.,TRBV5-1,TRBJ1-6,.,CASSLGTSQSPLHF,TGCGCCAGCAGCCTAGGGACATCCCAGTCACCCCTCCACTTT
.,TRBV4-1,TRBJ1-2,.,CASSRDTQNYGYTF,TGCGCCAGTTCAAGGGACACCCAAAACTATGGCTACACCTTC